This T cell receptor (beta chain) was captured in a study of blood T cell repertoires in COVID-19. Across the study: Sample material is recorded as cDNA or gDNA derived from T cells, B-cell-depleted T cells, or PBMCs.

Germline assignment: CDR1 SQVTM and CDR2 ANQGSEA. This CDR3 has 12 amino acids. Trimming stripped 7 bases from V and 3 bases from J, with 12 bases between. Generated by immunoSEQ multiplex PCR, the TCRdb table keeps only in-frame clones and is missing some. This table holds 95,000 to 100,000 clones, roughly nine tenths found once. The chain carries TRBV29-1 and TRBJ2-5, with D tentatively TRBD1 (6 bases). This sequence was found in a man aged 50-59 years with acute or convalescent COVID-19. The sequenced material came from peripheral blood. The CDR3 bases are TGCAGCGGGTCACAGGGAGAAGAGACCCAGTACTTC. Translated, it gives CSGSQGEETQYF. Variable domain in full (rest from reference TRBV29-1 and TRBJ2-5): SAVISQKPSRDICQRGTSLTIQCQVDSQVTMMFWYRQQPGQSLTLIATANQGSEATYESGFVIDKFPISRPNLTFSTLTVSNMSPEDSSIYLCSGSQGEETQYFGPGTRLLVL.